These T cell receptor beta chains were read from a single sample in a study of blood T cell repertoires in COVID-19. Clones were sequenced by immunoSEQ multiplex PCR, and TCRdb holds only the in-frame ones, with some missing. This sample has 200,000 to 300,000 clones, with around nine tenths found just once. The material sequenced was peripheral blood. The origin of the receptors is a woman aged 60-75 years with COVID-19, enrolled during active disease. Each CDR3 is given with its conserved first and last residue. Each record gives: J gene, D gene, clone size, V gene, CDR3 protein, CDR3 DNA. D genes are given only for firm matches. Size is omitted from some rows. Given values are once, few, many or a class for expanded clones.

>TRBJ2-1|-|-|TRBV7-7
CASSLAGGEEQFF
TGTGCCAGCAGCTTAGCGGGGGGAGAAGAGCAGTTCTTC
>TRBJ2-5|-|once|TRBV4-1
CASSPTENQETQYF
TGCGCCAGCAGCCCGACAGAAAACCAAGAGACCCAGTACTTC
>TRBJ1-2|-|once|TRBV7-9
CASTPSLAGDDGYTF
TGTGCCAGCACCCCTTCTCTGGCAGGGGACGATGGCTACACCTTC
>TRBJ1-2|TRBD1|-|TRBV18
CASSRDRGENYGYTF
TGTGCCAGCTCACGGGACAGGGGTGAAAACTATGGCTACACCTTC
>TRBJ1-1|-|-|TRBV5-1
CASSPSLRTAEAFF
TGCGCCAGCAGCCCATCACTAAGGACAGCTGAAGCTTTCTTT
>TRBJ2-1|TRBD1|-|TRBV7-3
CASSPHPGGVKNEQFF
TGTGCCAGCAGCCCCCACCCAGGGGGAGTTAAGAATGAGCAGTTCTTC
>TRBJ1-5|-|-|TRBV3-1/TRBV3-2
CASSQDSAQFQPQHF
TGTGCCAGCAGCCAAGATAGTGCACAGTTTCAGCCCCAGCATTTT
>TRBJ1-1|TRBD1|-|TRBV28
CASSLRGQGNTEAFF
TGTGCCAGCAGTTTACGGGGACAGGGGAACACTGAAGCTTTCTTT
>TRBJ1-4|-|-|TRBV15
CATSRDKALNEKLFF
TGTGCCACCAGCAGAGATAAAGCCCTGAATGAAAAACTGTTTTTT
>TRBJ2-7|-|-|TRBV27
CASSPTGLNSYEQYF
TGTGCCAGCAGTCCAACGGGACTGAACTCCTACGAGCAGTACTTC
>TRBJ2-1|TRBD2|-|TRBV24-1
CATSDRVSGRVIYEQFF
TGTGCCACCAGTGATCGGGTTAGCGGGAGGGTGATATATGAGCAGTTCTTC
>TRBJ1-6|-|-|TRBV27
CASSVTQGERSPLHF
TGTGCCAGCAGCGTAACACAGGGCGAGAGGTCACCCCTCCACTTT
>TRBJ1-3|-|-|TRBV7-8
CASSLGGGGNTIYF
TGTGCCAGCAGCTTAGGAGGGGGAGGAAACACCATATATTTT
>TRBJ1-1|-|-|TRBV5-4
CASSKDRLEAFF
TGTGCCAGCAGTAAGGACAGACTTGAAGCTTTCTTT
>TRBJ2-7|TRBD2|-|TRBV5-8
CASRTTAGDWQYF
TGTGCCAGCAGAACGACGGCGGGAGATTGGCAGTACTTC
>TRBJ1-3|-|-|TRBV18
CASSLEVSGNTIYF
TGTGCCAGCTCACTAGAGGTCTCTGGAAACACCATATATTTT
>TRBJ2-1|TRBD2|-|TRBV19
CASSSQGLAAYNEQFF
TGTGCCAGTAGTAGCCAGGGACTAGCGGCTTACAATGAGCAGTTCTTC
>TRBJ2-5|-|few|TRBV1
CTSSQGLAGVETQYF
TGCACCAGCAGCCAAGGACTAGCGGGAGTGGAGACCCAGTACTTC